A single sample is the source of the 13 T cell receptor beta chains below, sequenced in a study of T-cell reconstitution after alpha-beta-depleted transplantation in children. Preparation of the TCRbeta library was carried out with unique molecular identifiers. TCRdb fed the PCR reads into MiXCR, producing one record per CDR3 protein. The top ten hold nearly 6.5% of the sample, which has about 260,000 distinct CDR3 sequences, around 7.8% seen once. Sequences were derived from PBMCs, mostly from graft donor cells, sampled 180 days after TCRalphabeta/CD19-depleted stem cell transplant. The receptors were gathered from a male patient under 18 who had a stem cell transplant for acute lymphoblastic leukemia, so the T cells may come from the graft donor.

This clonotype was seen many times. The chain is built from TRBV7-3 and TRBJ2-1; no clear D. The V end was cut by 5 bases, the J end by 2 bases, with 13 bases between. The CDR3 spans 15 residues. CDR1 and CDR2 (germline): SGHTA, FQGTGA. DNA of the CDR3: TGTGCCAGCAGCCCACAGAAGTTTCCCTACAATGAGCAGTTCTTC. Translation gives CASSPQKFPYNEQFF.

This clonotype has ten or more counts. This chain uses TRBV3-1 with TRBJ2-7, with a weak D call TRBD1 (6 bases). Trimming stripped 0 bases from V and 6 bases from J, with 18 bases between. Per germline, CDR1 LGHDT and CDR2 YNNKEL (reference sequence). There are 16 residues in the CDR3. The CDR3 DNA is TGTGCCAGCAGCCAAGATCCCGGACAGCTGTTCTCCGAGCAGTACTTC. As protein: CASSQDPGQLFSEQYF.

This clonotype was seen many times. The rearrangement joins TRBV10-3 to TRBJ2-7, with 8 bases identical to TRBD2. The J segment lost 2 bases and the V segment lost 10 bases, leaving 10 bases of the junction unmatched. The CDR3 spans 14 residues. The germline CDR1 and CDR2 sequences are ENHRY and SYGVKD. CDR3 sequence (DNA): TGTGCCACGCAGCCAGCGGGGGCCACCTACGAGCAGTACTTC. This codes for CATQPAGATYEQYF.

The chain uses TRBV19 and TRBJ2-7; TRBD1 is a possible D gene (5 bases). This CDR3 spans 12 amino acids. Germline V gene sequence: CDR1 LNHDA, CDR2 SQIVND (reference sequence). V dropped 6 bases and J dropped 3 bases, with 9 bases sitting between them. The CDR3 reads CASRGRGYEQYF. In DNA form, the CDR3 reads TGTGCCAGTAGGGGAAGGGGCTACGAGCAGTACTTC.

The chain links TRBV20-1 to TRBJ2-3; D remains unclear. The V end was cut by 1 base, the J end by 0 bases, with 11 bases between. Germline assignment: CDR1 DFQATT and CDR2 SNEGSKA (reference sequence). The CDR3 loop spans 15 amino acids. Written as DNA, the CDR3 is TGCAGTGCTAGAGCTAGGCTCGTGAGCACAGATACGCAGTATTTT. It yields the protein CSARARLVSTDTQYF.

This clonotype has a count of ten or more. The chain combines TRBV20-1 with TRBJ2-1; D gene uncertain. The CDR3 has 14 residues. The germline CDR1 and CDR2 sequences are DFQATT and SNEGSKA (reference sequence). Deletions cut 2 bases from V and 7 bases from J, with 15 bases between. The CDR3 reads CSARIARLPNEQFF. The CDR3, as DNA: TGCAGTGCTAGAATCGCGCGACTTCCAAATGAGCAGTTCTTC.

This clonotype was picked up many times. The V gene is TRBV7-3, the J gene TRBJ2-5; D possibly uses TRBD1 or TRBD2 (6 bases each). Deletions cut 5 bases from V and 5 bases from J, with 12 bases between. Germline V gene lookup returns CDR1 SGHTA and CDR2 FQGTGA. The CDR3 is 13 amino acids. The CDR3 DNA reads TGTGCCAGCAGCCCCCGGGGGCTGGAGACCCAGTACTTC. Translating gives CASSPRGLETQYF.

This clonotype was picked up many times. The chain is built from TRBV25-1 and TRBJ2-5; D assignment may be TRBD1 or TRBD2 (7 bases each). The germline V gene encodes CDR1 MGHDK and CDR2 SYGVNS. The ends were cut back, 1 base at V and 2 bases at J, with 14 bases in the middle. The CDR3 covers 16 residues. The CDR3 reads CASSEWGRGGQETQYF. CDR3 sequence (DNA): TGTGCCAGCAGTGAATGGGGCAGGGGGGGACAAGAGACCCAGTACTTC.

This clonotype was counted at least ten times. The genes are TRBV29-1 and TRBJ1-1, with D unclear. V was clipped by 7 bases and J by 5 bases, with 17 bases between them. Germline CDR1 is SQVTM and CDR2 is ANQGSEA. This CDR3 has 13 residues. This CDR3 reads CSALNSGWTEAFF. The CDR3 bases are TGCAGCGCCCTAAACAGTGGCTGGACTGAAGCTTTCTTT.

This clonotype was seen ten or more times. The chain links TRBV6-1 to TRBJ1-2, with D possibly TRBD1 on 5 matching bases. The CDR3 is 16 residues long. V gave up 6 bases and J gave up 5 bases, with 22 bases separating them. Looked up from germline, CDR1 is MNHNS and CDR2 is SASEGT. The CDR3 DNA reads as TGTGCCAGCAGCTCGCGACAGCCCAGCGTTTTTTATGGCTACACCTTC. Translating gives CASSSRQPSVFYGYTF.

The CDR3 loop reads CSARDLTRSTGELFF. DNA for the CDR3: TGCAGTGCTAGAGATCTTACCCGGAGCACCGGGGAGCTGTTTTTT. The V and J genes are TRBV20-1 and TRBJ2-2, with D uncertain. CDR1 is DFQATT and CDR2 is SNEGSKA in the germline V gene (reference sequence). Trimming took 0 bases from V and 4 from J, leaving 12 bases between them. CDR3 length: 15 amino acids.

About this clonotype: A read error is possible here, since a much larger clone lies one base away. The V and J genes are TRBV7-8 and TRBJ2-1; D is uncertain. The CDR3 covers 12 residues. Per germline, CDR1 SGHVS and CDR2 FQNEAQ. Trimming removed 9 bases at V and 8 bases at J, with 14 bases between. CDR3 region: CARTPLTDEQFF. For the CDR3, the DNA is TGTGCCAGAACCCCTCTTACGGATGAGCAGTTCTTC.

This clonotype showed up many times. Relative to the germline gene, one junction end is altered; a read error may explain this. The J gene is TRBJ2-7, the V gene TRBV5-4; TRBD1 matches at 8 bases. Germline lookup yields CDR1 SGHNT and CDR2 YYREEE (reference sequence). CDR3 length: 13 amino acids. CDR3 nucleotides: TGCGCCAGCAGCTTGGACAGGGACCACGAGCAGTACTTC. It specifies CASSLDRDHEQYF.